The 8 T cell receptor beta chains below all came from one sample that was sequenced in a study of T cells after yellow fever vaccination. TCRdb itself ran the 5' RACE reads through MiXCR, one entry per CDR3 protein. The sample carries some 500,000 distinct CDR3 sequences, 13% recorded once. The material sequenced was PBMCs, taken on the day of the yellow fever booster vaccination. These receptors came from a man aged 30 to 39 who received the YFV17D yellow fever vaccine.

This clonotype was picked up a small number of times. CDR3 coding DNA: TGTGCCAGCAGCCTAAACCTACAGGAGACCCAGTACTTC. Translated: CASSLNLQETQYF. The rearrangement joins TRBV9 to TRBJ2-5; unclear D gene. There are 13 residues in the CDR3. Germline V gene lookup returns CDR1 SGDLS and CDR2 YYNGEE. The V end was cut by 4 bases, the J end by 5 bases, with 12 bases between.

This clonotype has only a few counts. The rearrangement links TRBV18 to TRBJ1-5; no definite D call. Per the germline V gene, CDR1 is KGHSH and CDR2 is LQKENI. This CDR3 spans 14 amino acids. V lost 6 bases to trimming and J lost 0 bases, with 9 bases between them. The CDR3 DNA sequence: TGTGCCAGCTCTCCGCCTAATAGCAATCAGCCCCAGCATTTT. Translating it yields CASSPPNSNQPQHF.

This clonotype was observed a few times. A read error may account for a junction end that differs from germline. This rearrangement joins TRBV7-3 to TRBJ2-7; D unclear. The V gene's germline CDR1 is SGHTA and CDR2 FQGTGA. The CDR3 spans 13 residues. The CDR3 bases are TGTGCCAGCACCTTACACCAGAACTACGAGCAGTACTTC. Translating it yields CASTLHQNYEQYF. Supplemented by reference TRBV7-3 and TRBJ2-7, the full variable domain reads GAGVSQTPSNKVTEKGKYVELRCDPISGHTALYWYRQSLGQGPEFLIYFQGTGAADDSGLPNDRFFAVRPEGSVSTLKIQRTERGDSAVYLCASTLHQNYEQYFGPGTRLTVT.

J is TRBJ1-2 and V is TRBV12-3 or TRBV12-4; D gene unclear. This CDR3 spans 15 amino acids. Trimming left V 9 bases short and J 0 bases short, with 17 bases between. The CDR3 loop reads CASSRAWNTNYGYTF. Here the CDR3 DNA reads TGTGCCAGTTCCCGGGCGTGGAATACTAACTATGGCTACACCTTC.

This clonotype was seen only a few times. The chain recombines TRBV27 with TRBJ2-3; maybe TRBD1 (6 bases). V shed 5 bases and J shed 6 bases, with 15 bases lying between them. The CDR3 contains 14 residues. The germline gives CDR1 MNHEY, CDR2 SMNVEV (reference sequence). CDR3 amino acids: CASSRVLGADTQYF. For the CDR3, the DNA is TGTGCCAGCAGTAGAGTCCTGGGGGCGGATACGCAGTATTTT.

This clonotype was observed a few times. The chain is built from TRBV28 and TRBJ2-7; TRBD2 matches 7 bases. CDR1 and CDR2 from the germline V gene are MDHEN and SYDVKM. This CDR3 is 15 amino acids long. Germline trimming cut 8 bases from V and 2 bases from J; bases unmatched to any gene: 12. The CDR3 DNA is TGTGCCAGCTCCTTTGTCGGTCTAGCGGCCTACGAGCAGTACTTC. Translated: CASSFVGLAAYEQYF.

This clonotype has just a few counts. The chain joins TRBV12-3 or TRBV12-4 to TRBJ2-5; 9 bases agree with TRBD1. The junction had 9 bases not matched to a gene; V was cut back by 6 bases and J by 1 base. This CDR3 spans 16 amino acids. The CDR3 loop is CASSDRDRVSQETQYF. The CDR3 nucleotides read TGTGCCAGCAGCGACCGGGACAGGGTGTCCCAAGAGACCCAGTACTTC.

This clonotype appeared a few times. V gene TRBV6-2 or TRBV6-3 combines with J gene TRBJ2-2; D may correspond to TRBD1 or TRBD2 (5 bases each). Germline V CDR1 and CDR2: MNHEY, SVGEGT. This CDR3 is built from 16 residues. Trimming cost V 7 bases and J 0 bases, with 15 bases left between them. CDR3 DNA sequence: TGTGCCAGCACCTCAGGGAGTGCCGCGAACACCGGGGAGCTGTTTTTT. This translates into CASTSGSAANTGELFF.